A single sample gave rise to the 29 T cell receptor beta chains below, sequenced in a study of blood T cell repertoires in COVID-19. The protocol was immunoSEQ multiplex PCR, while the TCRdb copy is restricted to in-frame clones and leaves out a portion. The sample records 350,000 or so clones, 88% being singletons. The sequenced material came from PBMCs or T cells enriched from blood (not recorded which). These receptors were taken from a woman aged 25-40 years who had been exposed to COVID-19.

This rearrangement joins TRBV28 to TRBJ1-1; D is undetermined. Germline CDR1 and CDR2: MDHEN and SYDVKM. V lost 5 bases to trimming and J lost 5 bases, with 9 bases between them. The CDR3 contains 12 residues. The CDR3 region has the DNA TGTGCCAGCAGTGACTTTGGTACTGAAGCTTTCTTT. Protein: CASSDFGTEAFF. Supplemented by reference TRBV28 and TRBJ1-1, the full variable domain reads DVKVTQSSRYLVKRTGEKVFLECVQDMDHENMFWYRQDPGLGLRLIYFSYDVKMKEKGDIPEGYSVSREKKERFSLILESASTNQTSMYLCASSDFGTEAFFGQGTRLTVV.

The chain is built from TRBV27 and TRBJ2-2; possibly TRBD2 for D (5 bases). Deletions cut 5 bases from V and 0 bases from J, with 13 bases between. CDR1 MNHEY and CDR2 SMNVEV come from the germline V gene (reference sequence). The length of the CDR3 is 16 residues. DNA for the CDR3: TGTGCCAGCAGTAGGCCCCCCGGGGCGAACACCGGGGAGCTGTTTTTT. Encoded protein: CASSRPPGANTGELFF.

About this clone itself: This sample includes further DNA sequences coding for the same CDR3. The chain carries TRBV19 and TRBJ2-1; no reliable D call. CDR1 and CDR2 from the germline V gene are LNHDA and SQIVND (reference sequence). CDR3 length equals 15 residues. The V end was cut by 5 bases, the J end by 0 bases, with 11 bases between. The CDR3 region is CASSPDRSSYNEQFF. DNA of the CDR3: TGTGCCAGTAGTCCCGACCGGAGCTCCTACAATGAGCAGTTCTTC.

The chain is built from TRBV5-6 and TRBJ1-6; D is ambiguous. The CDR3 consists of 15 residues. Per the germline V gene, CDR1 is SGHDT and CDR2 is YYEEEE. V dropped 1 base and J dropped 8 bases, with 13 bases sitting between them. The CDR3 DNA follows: TGTGCCAGCAGCTTGATTTTGGTCAGCGATTCACCCCTCCACTTT. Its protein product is CASSLILVSDSPLHF.

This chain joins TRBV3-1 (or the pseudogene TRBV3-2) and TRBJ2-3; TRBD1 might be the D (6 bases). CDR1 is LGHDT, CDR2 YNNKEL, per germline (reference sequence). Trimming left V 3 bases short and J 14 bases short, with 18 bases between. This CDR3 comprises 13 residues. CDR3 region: CASSQVVQGPVYF. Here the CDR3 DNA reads TGTGCCAGCAGCCAGGTTGTACAGGGCCCCGTGTATTTT.

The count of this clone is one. The CDR3 nucleotides read TGTGCCAGCAGCATCAAGACAGGGCTATACCCCGGGGAGCTGTTTTTT. It yields the protein CASSIKTGLYPGELFF. This chain joins TRBV9 and TRBJ2-2; 7 bases line up with TRBD1. V lost 4 bases to trimming and J lost 6 bases; unmatched junction nucleotides: 12. CDR3 length equals 16 residues. Germline V gene lookup returns CDR1 SGDLS and CDR2 YYNGEE.

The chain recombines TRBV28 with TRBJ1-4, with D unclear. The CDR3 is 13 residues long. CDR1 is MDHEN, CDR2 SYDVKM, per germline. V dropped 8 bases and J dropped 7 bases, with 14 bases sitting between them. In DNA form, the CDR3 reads TGTGCCAGCCGAAGAACAACGTTTGAAAAACTGTTTTTT. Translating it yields CASRRTTFEKLFF.

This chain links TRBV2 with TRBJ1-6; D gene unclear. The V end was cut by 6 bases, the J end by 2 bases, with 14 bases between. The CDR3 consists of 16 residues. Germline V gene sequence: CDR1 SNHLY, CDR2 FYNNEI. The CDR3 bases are TGTGCCAGCAGGGGCGGGCACGACCCCTATAATTCACCCCTCCACTTT. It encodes CASRGGHDPYNSPLHF.

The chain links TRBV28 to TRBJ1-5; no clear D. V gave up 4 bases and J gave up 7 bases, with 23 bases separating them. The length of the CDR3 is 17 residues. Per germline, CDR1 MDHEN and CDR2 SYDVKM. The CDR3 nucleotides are TGTGCCAGCAGTTCCCCCCTCAAAGCGGAAGGCAGCCAGCCCCAGCATTTT. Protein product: CASSSPLKAEGSQPQHF.

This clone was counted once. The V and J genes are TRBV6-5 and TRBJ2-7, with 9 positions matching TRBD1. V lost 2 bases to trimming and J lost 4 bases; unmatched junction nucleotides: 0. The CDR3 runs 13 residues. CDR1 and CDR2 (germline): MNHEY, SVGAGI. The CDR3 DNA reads TGTGCCAGCAGTTACGACAGGGGGTACGAGCAGTACTTC. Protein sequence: CASSYDRGYEQYF.

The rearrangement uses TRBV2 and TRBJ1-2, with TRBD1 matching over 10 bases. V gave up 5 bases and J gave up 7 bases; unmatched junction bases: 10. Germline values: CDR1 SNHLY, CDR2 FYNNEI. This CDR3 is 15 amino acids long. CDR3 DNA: TGTGCCAGCAGTCCCTTAACGACAGGGGGCAGTGGCTACACCTTC. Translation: CASSPLTTGGSGYTF. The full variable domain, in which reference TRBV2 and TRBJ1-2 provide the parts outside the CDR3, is EPEVTQTPSHQVTQMGQEVILRCVPISNHLYFYWYRQILGQKVEFLVSFYNNEISEKSEIFDDQFSVERPDGSNFTLKIRSTKLEDSAMYFCASSPLTTGGSGYTFGSGTRLTVV.

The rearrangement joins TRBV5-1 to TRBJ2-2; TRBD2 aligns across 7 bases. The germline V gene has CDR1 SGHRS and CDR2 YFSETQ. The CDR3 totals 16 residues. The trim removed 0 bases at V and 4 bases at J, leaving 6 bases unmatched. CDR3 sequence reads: CASSLGASGGTGELFF. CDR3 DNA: TGCGCCAGCAGCTTGGGTGCTAGCGGTGGCACCGGGGAGCTGTTTTTT.

The CDR3 sequence: CASQRGTMNTEAFF. The DNA for the CDR3 is TGCGCCAGCCAACGGGGGACCATGAACACTGAAGCTTTCTTT. The V and J genes are TRBV5-1 and TRBJ1-1, with a tentative D call TRBD1 (5 bases). The CDR3 is 14 amino acids. CDR1 is SGHRS, CDR2 YFSETQ, per germline. Trimming stripped 7 bases from V and 0 bases from J, with 13 bases between.

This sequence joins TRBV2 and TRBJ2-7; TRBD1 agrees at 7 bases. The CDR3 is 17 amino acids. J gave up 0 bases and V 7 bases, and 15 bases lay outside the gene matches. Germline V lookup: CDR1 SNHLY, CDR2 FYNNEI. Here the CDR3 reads CASNSFIGTANSYEQYF. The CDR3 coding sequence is TGTGCCAGCAATTCCTTTATCGGGACAGCGAACTCCTACGAGCAGTACTTC.

The DNA for the CDR3 is TGTGCCAGCAGCCGCCAGGCTAATGAAAAACTGTTTTTT. Its protein is CASSRQANEKLFF. The V and J genes are TRBV12-3 or TRBV12-4 and TRBJ1-4; D gene ambiguous. The CDR3 is 13 amino acids. The germline V and J ends were trimmed by 6 bases and 3 bases, with 8 bases remaining between them.

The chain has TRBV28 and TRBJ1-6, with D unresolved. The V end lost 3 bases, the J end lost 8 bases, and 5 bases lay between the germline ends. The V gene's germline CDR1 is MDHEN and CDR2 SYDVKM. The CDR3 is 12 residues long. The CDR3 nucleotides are TGTGCCAGCAGTTTCGAGTATTCACCCCTCCACTTT. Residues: CASSFEYSPLHF.

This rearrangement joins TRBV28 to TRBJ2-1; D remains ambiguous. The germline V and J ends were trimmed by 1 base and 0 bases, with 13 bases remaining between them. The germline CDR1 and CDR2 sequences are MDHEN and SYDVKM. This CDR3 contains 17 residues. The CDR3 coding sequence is TGTGCCAGCAGTTTATCCCGGTTACAGAGCTCCTACAATGAGCAGTTCTTC. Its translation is CASSLSRLQSSYNEQFF.

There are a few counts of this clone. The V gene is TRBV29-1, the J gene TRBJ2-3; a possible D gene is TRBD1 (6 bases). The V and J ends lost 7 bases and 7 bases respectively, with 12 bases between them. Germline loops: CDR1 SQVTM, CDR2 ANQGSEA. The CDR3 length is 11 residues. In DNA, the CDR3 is TGCAGCGGCCGACAGGAGAATACGCAGTATTTT. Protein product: CSGRQENTQYF.

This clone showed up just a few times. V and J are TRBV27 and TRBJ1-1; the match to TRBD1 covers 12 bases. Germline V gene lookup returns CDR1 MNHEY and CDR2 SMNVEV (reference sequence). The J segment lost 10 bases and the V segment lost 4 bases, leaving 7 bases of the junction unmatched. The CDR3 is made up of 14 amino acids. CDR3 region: CASSSPGQGAVAFF. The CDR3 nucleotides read TGTGCCAGCAGTTCACCGGGACAGGGGGCTGTAGCTTTCTTT.

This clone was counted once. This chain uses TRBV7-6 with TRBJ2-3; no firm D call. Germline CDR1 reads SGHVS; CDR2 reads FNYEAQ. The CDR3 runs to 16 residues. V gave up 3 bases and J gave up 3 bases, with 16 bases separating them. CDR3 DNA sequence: TGTGCCAGCAGCTTCTTCGTAGCCTTAGGTACAGATACGCAGTATTTT. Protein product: CASSFFVALGTDTQYF.

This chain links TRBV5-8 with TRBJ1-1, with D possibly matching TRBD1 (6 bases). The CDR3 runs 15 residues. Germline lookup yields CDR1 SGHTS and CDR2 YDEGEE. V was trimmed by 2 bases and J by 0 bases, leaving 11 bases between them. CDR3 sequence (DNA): TGTGCCAGCAGCTTAAGGGACACCGTGAACACTGAAGCTTTCTTT. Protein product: CASSLRDTVNTEAFF.

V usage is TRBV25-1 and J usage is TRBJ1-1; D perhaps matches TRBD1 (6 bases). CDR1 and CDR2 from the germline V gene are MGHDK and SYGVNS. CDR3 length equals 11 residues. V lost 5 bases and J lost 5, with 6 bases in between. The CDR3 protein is CASSRGTEAFF. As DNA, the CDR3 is TGTGCCAGCAGTAGGGGGACTGAAGCTTTCTTT.

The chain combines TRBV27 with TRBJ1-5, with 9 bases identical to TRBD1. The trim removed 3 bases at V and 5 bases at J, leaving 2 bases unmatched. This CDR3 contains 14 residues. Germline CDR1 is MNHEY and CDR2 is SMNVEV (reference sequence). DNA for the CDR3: TGTGCCAGCAGTTTTAGGACAGGGGATCAGCCCCAGCATTTT. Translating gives CASSFRTGDQPQHF.

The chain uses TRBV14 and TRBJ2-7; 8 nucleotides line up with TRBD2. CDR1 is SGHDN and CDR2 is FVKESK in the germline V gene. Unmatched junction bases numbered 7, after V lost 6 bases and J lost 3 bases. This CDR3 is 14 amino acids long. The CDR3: CASSQLAENYEQYF. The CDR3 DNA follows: TGTGCCAGCAGTCAACTAGCGGAGAACTACGAGCAGTACTTC. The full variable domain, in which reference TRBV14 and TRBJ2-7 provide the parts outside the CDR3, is EAGVTQFPSHSVIEKGQTVTLRCDPISGHDNLYWYRRVMGKEIKFLLHFVKESKQDESGMPNNRFLAERTGGTYSTLKVQPAELEDSGVYFCASSQLAENYEQYFGPGTRLTVT.

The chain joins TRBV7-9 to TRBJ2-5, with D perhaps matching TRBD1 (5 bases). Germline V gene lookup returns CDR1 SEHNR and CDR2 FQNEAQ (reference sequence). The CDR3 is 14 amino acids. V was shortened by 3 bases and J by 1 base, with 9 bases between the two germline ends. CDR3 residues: CASSFRQSQETQYF. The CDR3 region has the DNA TGTGCCAGCAGCTTTAGACAGAGCCAAGAGACCCAGTACTTC.

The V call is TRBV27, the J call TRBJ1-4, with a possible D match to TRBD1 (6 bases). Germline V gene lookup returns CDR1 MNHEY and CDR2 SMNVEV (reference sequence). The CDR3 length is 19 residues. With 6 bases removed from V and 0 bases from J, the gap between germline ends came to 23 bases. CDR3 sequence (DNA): TGTGCCAGCAGCCCTCTGTACGGGACAACATATGCAACTAATGAAAAACTGTTTTTT. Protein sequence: CASSPLYGTTYATNEKLFF.

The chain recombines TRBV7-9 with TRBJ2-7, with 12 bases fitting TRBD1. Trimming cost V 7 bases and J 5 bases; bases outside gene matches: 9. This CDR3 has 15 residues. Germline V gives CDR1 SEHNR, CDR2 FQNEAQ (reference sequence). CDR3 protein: CASTRGTGGLNEQYF. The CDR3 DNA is TGTGCCAGCACCAGGGGGACAGGGGGCCTCAACGAGCAGTACTTC.

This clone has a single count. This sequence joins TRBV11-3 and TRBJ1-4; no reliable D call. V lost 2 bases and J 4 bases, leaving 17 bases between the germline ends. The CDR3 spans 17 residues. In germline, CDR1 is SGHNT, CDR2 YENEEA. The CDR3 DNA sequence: TGTGCCAGCAGCTTAAGATTGGCGGGCAGAGTTAATGAAAAACTGTTTTTT. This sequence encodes CASSLRLAGRVNEKLFF.

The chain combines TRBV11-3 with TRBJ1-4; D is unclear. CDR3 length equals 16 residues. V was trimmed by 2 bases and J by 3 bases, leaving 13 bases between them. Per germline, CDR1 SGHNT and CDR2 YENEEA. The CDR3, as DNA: TGTGCCAGCAGCTTAACTCGACGGGGAGCTAATGAAAAACTGTTTTTT. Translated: CASSLTRRGANEKLFF. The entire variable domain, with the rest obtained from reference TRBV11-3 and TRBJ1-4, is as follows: EAGVVQSPRYKIIEKKQPVAFWCNPISGHNTLYWYLQNLGQGPELLIRYENEEAVDDSQLPKDRFSAERLKGVDSTLKIQPAELGDSAVYLCASSLTRRGANEKLFFGSGTQLSVL.